Listed here are 9 T cell receptor beta chains from one sample, sequenced in a study of T cell repertoires in aging, cancer and after chemotherapy. Rearranged V-D-J TRB sequences were amplified with a mixed TRB-A/B primer pool. TCRdb ran MiXCR on the multiplex PCR reads and lists one entry per CDR3 protein. The table lists roughly 15,000 distinct CDR3 sequences, 50% of them singletons. Peripheral blood genomic DNA, not sorted cells or RNA, was the template. The sequenced material came from blood. These receptors originate from a human donor in good health.

The rearrangement links TRBV6-5 to TRBJ2-1; TRBD1 aligns across 10 bases. Germline CDR1 and CDR2: MNHEY and SVGAGI. The CDR3 loop spans 20 amino acids. The ends lost 5 bases at V and 2 bases at J; junction bases unmatched: 18. CDR3 amino acids: CASSDGDRGYLGVTYNEQFF. CDR3 nucleotides: TGTGCCAGCAGTGACGGGGACAGGGGTTATCTAGGCGTGACCTACAATGAGCAGTTCTTC.

The chain couples TRBV6-6 to TRBJ2-3; 10 bases align to TRBD1. The CDR3 spans 15 residues. CDR1 is MNHNY and CDR2 is SVGAGI in the germline V gene (reference sequence). V lost 6 bases to trimming and J lost 9 bases; unmatched junction nucleotides: 12. In DNA, the CDR3 is TGTGCCAGCAGGGCTGATTGGACAGGGGGACCGACGCAGTATTTT. Protein sequence: CASRADWTGGPTQYF.

This clonotype was recorded once. J is TRBJ2-1 and V is TRBV30, with 9 bases that match TRBD1. This CDR3 is built from 14 residues. CDR1 and CDR2 (germline): GTSNPN, SVGIG (reference sequence). With V trimmed by 1 base and J by 6 bases, 4 bases remained unmatched. CDR3 protein: CAWSGLTGGNEQFF. CDR3 coding DNA: TGTGCCTGGAGTGGTTTGACAGGGGGCAATGAGCAGTTCTTC.

This clonotype has just a few counts. The rearrangement uses TRBV6-5 and TRBJ1-1; TRBD1 agrees at 7 bases. Germline loops: CDR1 MNHEY, CDR2 SVGAGI. This CDR3 region has 11 residues. Trimming took 5 bases from V and 8 from J; bases not matched to a gene: 2. The CDR3 reads CASSRDSEAFF. The CDR3, as DNA: TGTGCCAGCAGTAGGGACAGCGAAGCTTTCTTT.

In its sample, this clonotype was seen a few times. The chain is built from TRBV19 and TRBJ2-5; D gene unclear. This CDR3 is 14 amino acids long. Trimming removed 5 bases at V and 8 bases at J, with 18 bases between. CDR1 and CDR2 (germline): LNHDA, SQIVND (reference sequence). Here the CDR3 reads CASSPQYVGNTQYF. The CDR3 nucleotides are TGTGCCAGTAGTCCACAATATGTGGGGAATACCCAGTACTTC.

This clonotype was detected only a few times. This chain links TRBV10-3 with TRBJ2-1; no clear D. V shed 4 bases and J shed 3 bases, with 7 bases lying between them. Germline V CDR1 and CDR2: ENHRY, SYGVKD. The CDR3 sequence is 13 residues long. The CDR3 DNA is TGTGCCATCAGTGTCAACATCTACAATGAGCAGTTCTTC. It yields the protein CAISVNIYNEQFF.

Sample share makes this clonotype medium-sized. The chain couples TRBV19 to TRBJ1-4; D gene uncertain. Germline CDR1 LNHDA, CDR2 SQIVND (reference sequence). This CDR3 is built from 12 residues. Deletions cut 10 bases from V and 4 bases from J, with 10 bases between. CDR3 sequence reads: CATAGDNEKLFF. As DNA, the CDR3 is TGTGCCACCGCCGGTGATAATGAAAAACTGTTTTTT.

By sample share, this clonotype is medium-sized. The gene calls are TRBV19 and TRBJ2-1; tentatively, D is TRBD2 (5 bases). Trimming took 3 bases from V and 7 from J, leaving 7 bases between them. This CDR3 is 12 amino acids long. CDR1 and CDR2 (germline): LNHDA, SQIVND (reference sequence). CDR3 residues: CASSIGGNEQFF. CDR3 coding DNA: TGTGCCAGTAGTATTGGCGGGAATGAGCAGTTCTTC. The variable domain in full, completed from reference TRBV19 and TRBJ2-1, reads DGGITQSPKYLFRKEGQNVTLSCEQNLNHDAMYWYRQDPGQGLRLIYYSQIVNDFQKGDIAEGYSVSREKKESFPLTVTSAQKNPTAFYLCASSIGGNEQFFGPGTRLTVL.

This clonotype has only a few counts. The chain's CDR3 is CASGSGGAGAGELFF. The CDR3 DNA sequence: TGTGCCAGCGGTAGTGGTGGTGCGGGGGCCGGGGAGCTGTTTTTT. V usage is TRBV13 and J usage is TRBJ2-2, with 7 bases lining up with TRBD2. Trimming took 8 bases from V and 6 from J; bases not matched to a gene: 12. CDR1 is PRHDT and CDR2 is FYEKMQ in the germline V gene (reference sequence). The CDR3 is made up of 15 amino acids.